This TCR beta chain was captured by sequencing in a study of cytomegalovirus exposure and HLA in healthy donors. CDR3 length equals 11 residues. V was shortened by 3 bases and J by 13 bases, with 9 bases between the two germline ends. CDR1 is WSHSY, CDR2 SAAADI, per germline. The PCR was carried out with 60 Vbeta primers and 13 Jbeta primers. The repertoire was sequenced with immunoSEQ multiplex PCR; TCRdb's copy has only in-frame clones and lacks some. The sample lists 160,000 or so clones; around 80% were seen once. In its sample, this clone was seen once. The source of this sequence is a woman between 18 and 29 years old in good health and CMV-seronegative. This chain uses TRBV10-2 with TRBJ2-2, with D possibly TRBD2 on 5 matching bases. What was sequenced was PBMCs. The CDR3 region is CASSELGRLFF. CDR3 bases: TGCGCCAGCAGTGAACTAGGACGGCTGTTTTTT.